The 2 T cell receptor beta chains below were found in one sample sequenced in a study of blood T cell repertoires in COVID-19. Sequencing used immunoSEQ multiplex PCR; TCRdb keeps in-frame clones, though not all of them. Of about 150,000 clones detected, about 87% appear once; the ten largest clones hold 5.5% to 7.5%. The sequenced sample was peripheral blood. These TCRs come from an elderly man with acute or convalescent COVID-19.

The CDR3 DNA sequence: TGTGCCAGCAGTCAAGAGCGGGAGTCCCTTACAGATACGCAGTATTTT. Amino acids: CASSQERESLTDTQYF. The J gene is TRBJ2-3, the V gene TRBV6-7; 8 nucleotides align to TRBD2. TRBV6-7 falls under the ORF class, with uncertain function. The J segment lost 3 bases and the V segment lost 5 bases, leaving 10 bases of the junction unmatched. The CDR3 is 16 residues long.

This clone was seen more than once but under ten times. The CDR3, as DNA: TGTGCCAGCAGTGGAACAGGCGCGTCTTCCGAGCAGTACTTC. This gives the protein CASSGTGASSEQYF. The V call is TRBV2, the J call TRBJ2-7; D might be TRBD1 (5 bases). The V end was cut by 4 bases, the J end by 6 bases, with 16 bases between. Germline CDR1 and CDR2: SNHLY and FYNNEI. There are 14 residues in the CDR3.